The present entry profiles one T cell receptor beta chain with its context. This entry is derived from a study of shared clonotypes between healthy human individuals. At the level of the study: Three plates were used per donor for CD4 naive, three for CD4 memory, two for CD8 naive and one for CD8 memory.

Produced via immunoSEQ multiplex PCR; TCRdb's table is partial and in-frame only. The table records roughly 530,000 clones, 90% to 96% of them present only once. The sample was naive CD4+ T cells sorted from blood. Subset indicated: CD45RA+ positively selected. The sequence derives from a young woman in good health.

In DNA, the CDR3 is TGTGCCAGCAGCCAACACGCCGGGGGACAGGGGCCTGACTATGGCTACACCTTC. Its protein is CASSQHAGGQGPDYGYTF. V and J are TRBV4-2 and TRBJ1-2; 10 bases are shared with TRBD1. Unmatched junction bases numbered 12, after V lost 2 bases and J lost 3 bases. The germline V gene has CDR1 LGHNA and CDR2 YNFKEQ. This CDR3 region has 18 residues.